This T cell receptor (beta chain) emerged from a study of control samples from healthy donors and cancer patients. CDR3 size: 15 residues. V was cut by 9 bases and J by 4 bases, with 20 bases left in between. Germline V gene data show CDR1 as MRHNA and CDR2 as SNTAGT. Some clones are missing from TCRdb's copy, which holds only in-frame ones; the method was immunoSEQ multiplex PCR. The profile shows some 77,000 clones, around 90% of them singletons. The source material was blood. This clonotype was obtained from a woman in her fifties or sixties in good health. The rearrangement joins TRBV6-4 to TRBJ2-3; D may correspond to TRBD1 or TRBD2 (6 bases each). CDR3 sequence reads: CARLLSGGGPDTQYF. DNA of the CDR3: TGTGCCAGGTTACTATCCGGGGGCGGGCCAGATACGCAGTATTTT.